A single sample gave rise to the 14 T cell receptor beta chains below, sequenced in a study of cytomegalovirus exposure and HLA in healthy donors. PCR amplification relied on 60 Vbeta primers (plus 13 Jbeta primers). Generated by immunoSEQ multiplex PCR, the TCRdb table keeps only in-frame clones and is missing some. The table records more than 110,000 clones, about 74% of them present only once. Sequenced: PBMCs. Receptor source: a woman aged 45 to 65 in good health and CMV-seronegative.

V is TRBV5-1 and J is TRBJ2-3; 7 bases are shared with TRBD1. The CDR3 extends over 16 amino acids. The V gene's germline CDR1 is SGHRS and CDR2 YFSETQ. After removal of 5 bases from V and 0 bases from J, the junction contained 9 bases not matched to a gene. DNA for the CDR3: TGCGCCAGCAGATCGAGACAGGGACCTAGCACAGATACGCAGTATTTT. Translating gives CASRSRQGPSTDTQYF.

This chain joins TRBV19 and TRBJ1-2; 7 nucleotides align to TRBD1. The CDR3 is made up of 12 amino acids. From germline, CDR1 is LNHDA and CDR2 SQIVND (reference sequence). With V trimmed by 6 bases and J by 6 bases, 4 bases remained unmatched. The CDR3 loop reads CASSTTGDGYTF. As DNA, the CDR3 is TGTGCCAGTAGCACAACAGGGGATGGCTACACCTTC.

The chain uses TRBV18 and TRBJ1-4; D gene unclear. CDR3 size: 14 residues. V lost 6 bases and J 0 bases, leaving 8 bases between the germline ends. CDR1 is KGHSH, CDR2 LQKENI, per germline. DNA of the CDR3: TGTGCCAGCTCGCTGGGCACAACTAATGAAAAACTGTTTTTT. Translated: CASSLGTTNEKLFF.

The chain recombines TRBV5-1 with TRBJ2-1, with 14 bases lining up with TRBD2. The CDR3 consists of 19 residues. The germline CDR1 and CDR2 sequences are SGHRS and YFSETQ. V trimming: 5 bases; J trimming: 4 bases; junction bases outside the gene matches: 14. CDR3: CASRQGLAGVLSRYNEQFF. CDR3 sequence (DNA): TGCGCCAGCAGACAGGGACTAGCGGGGGTCCTTTCGCGATACAATGAGCAGTTCTTC.

This chain joins TRBV7-3 and TRBJ2-3, with 9 bases matching TRBD2. The CDR3 runs 16 residues. Germline CDR1 is SGHTA and CDR2 is FQGTGA. The trim removed 1 base at V and 4 bases at J, leaving 6 bases unmatched. CDR3 amino acids: CASSLRAGGPPDTQYF. The CDR3 nucleotides read TGTGCCAGCAGCTTAAGGGCGGGGGGGCCCCCAGATACGCAGTATTTT.

The V and J genes are TRBV6-1 and TRBJ2-3, with 7 positions matching TRBD1. J gave up 3 bases and V 6 bases, and 6 bases lay outside the gene matches. The CDR3 spans 14 residues. Germline values: CDR1 MNHNS, CDR2 SASEGT. Here the CDR3 reads CASRKGQYTDTQYF. CDR3 bases: TGTGCCAGCAGGAAGGGACAGTATACAGATACGCAGTATTTT.

This clone showed up just a few times. The CDR3 region has the DNA TGCAGCGCCAGACAGGGGGGAACGGAGACCCAGTACTTC. Residues: CSARQGGTETQYF. The V gene is TRBV29-1, the J gene TRBJ2-5, with TRBD1 matching 9 bases. Looked up from germline, CDR1 is SQVTM and CDR2 is ANQGSEA. This CDR3 is built from 13 residues. The junction had 8 bases not matched to a gene; V was cut back by 7 bases and J by 5 bases.

This chain joins TRBV7-6 and TRBJ2-2, with 7 bases matching TRBD1. CDR1 SGHVS and CDR2 FNYEAQ come from the germline V gene. Germline trimming cut 3 bases from V and 5 bases from J; bases unmatched to any gene: 12. The CDR3 length is 17 residues. The DNA for the CDR3 is TGTGCCAGCAGCTTGCGTGCGCCCATACAGGGGACCGGGGAGCTGTTTTTT. Translation gives CASSLRAPIQGTGELFF. Together with reference TRBV7-6 and TRBJ2-2, the CDR3 gives the full variable domain: GAGVSQSPRYKVTKRGQDVALRCDPISGHVSLYWYRQALGQGPEFLTYFNYEAQQDKSGLPNDRFSAERPEGSISTLTIQRTEQRDSAMYRCASSLRAPIQGTGELFFGEGSRLTVL.

This chain links TRBV7-9 with TRBJ1-1, with D unclear. The ends were cut back, 5 bases at V and 0 bases at J, with 22 bases in the middle. The CDR3 is made up of 18 amino acids. Germline CDR1 SEHNR, CDR2 FQNEAQ (reference sequence). The CDR3 DNA reads as TGTGCCAGCAGCCGTGGATCTGTACGGGGTTCCATGAACACTGAAGCTTTCTTT. As protein: CASSRGSVRGSMNTEAFF. The full variable domain, completed using reference TRBV7-9 and TRBJ1-1, is DTGVSQNPRHKITKRGQNVTFRCDPISEHNRLYWYRQTLGQGPEFLTYFQNEAQLEKSRLLSDRFSAERPKGSFSTLEIQRTEQGDSAMYLCASSRGSVRGSMNTEAFFGQGTRLTVV.

The rearrangement joins TRBV7-9 to TRBJ2-3; weak D call: TRBD2 (5 bases). CDR3 length equals 15 residues. The V gene's germline CDR1 is SEHNR and CDR2 FQNEAQ (reference sequence). Trimming left V 3 bases short and J 1 base short, with 11 bases between. The CDR3 reads CASSFERYGTDTQYF. The DNA for the CDR3 is TGTGCCAGCAGCTTCGAGCGGTACGGCACAGATACGCAGTATTTT.

The V and J genes are TRBV5-4 and TRBJ2-7; 11 nucleotides agree with TRBD1. V trimming: 2 bases; J trimming: 4 bases; junction bases outside the gene matches: 5. Germline loops: CDR1 SGHNT, CDR2 YYREEE (reference sequence). This CDR3 comprises 15 residues. The CDR3 coding sequence is TGTGCCAGCAGCTTTATAGGACAGGGGGCTTACGAGCAGTACTTC. Its translation is CASSFIGQGAYEQYF.

The rearrangement joins TRBV5-6 to TRBJ1-2, with D uncertain. The CDR3 runs 13 residues. Trimming stripped 0 bases from V and 6 bases from J, with 9 bases between. CDR1 SGHDT and CDR2 YYEEEE come from the germline V gene. CDR3 sequence (DNA): TGTGCCAGCAGCTTGGGGGGAGCTCATGGCTACACCTTC. This encodes CASSLGGAHGYTF.

Written as DNA, the CDR3 is TGTGCCAGCAGTGGGGACAGGGGAATTGCCAACGAGCAGTACTTC. Its protein product is CASSGDRGIANEQYF. The chain has TRBV6-1 and TRBJ2-7, with 10 bases that match TRBD1. Germline CDR1 MNHNS, CDR2 SASEGT. V shed 4 bases, J shed 5 bases, and the junction held 8 bases outside the gene matches. This CDR3 has 15 amino acids.

V usage is TRBV5-1 and J usage is TRBJ1-1; D is unclear. The CDR3 covers 15 residues. Germline V lookup: CDR1 SGHRS, CDR2 YFSETQ. V lost 4 bases and J lost 1, with 14 bases in between. The CDR3, as DNA: TGCGCCAGCAGCCTGGACGGGATTGGGAACACTGAAGCTTTCTTT. It specifies CASSLDGIGNTEAFF.